This T cell receptor beta chain was captured by sequencing in a study of CD8 T cells in Susac syndrome (dated by TCRdb to between 2019 and 2020). In terms of the full investigation: Repertoire sequencing was used to test whether CD8+ T cell activation and differentiation in Susac syndrome was antigen driven. The investigation overall reported the following: The TCR sequencing and HLA analysis was acknowledged to have included a relatively small number of individuals.

Peripheral blood CD8+ and CD4+ T cells from healthy donors, Susac syndrome patients and multiple sclerosis patients were profiled by high-throughput TCR beta sequencing. The multiple sclerosis controls were treatment-naive patients whose relapsing-remitting disease, either stable or active, fulfilled the revised McDonald criteria. Bulk CD8+ and CD4+ T cells were purified magnetically by negative isolation, whereas CD8+ TEMRA cells were enriched by FACS. Blood was collected in EDTA tubes and processed within 24 hours, with PBMCs isolated through density gradient centrifugation. PBMCs intended for TCR sequencing were frozen in liquid nitrogen and were later thawed in a 37 degrees C water bath. Purity of sorted or isolated CD4+, CD8+ and CD8+ TEMRA cells was at least 90%. The V end loses 1 base and the J end loses 0 bases, and a stretch of 16 bases separates them. In the germline V gene, CDR1 corresponds to SGHTA and CDR2 to FQGNSA. The CDR3 runs 18 amino acids, cysteine and phenylalanine included. The read is trimmed to its CDR3 DNA, 54 bases read in frame from base 1.

As to this clonotype: This clone's antigen is unknown. No base quality values were provided; no much bigger clone lies one nucleotide off.

RNA was extracted using the RNeasy kit, and roughly 0.45 to 1 microgram was reverse transcribed with random hexamers. TCR beta CDR3 regions were amplified with the immunoSEQ multiplex PCR assay covering 54 Vbeta and 13 Jbeta segments. PCR amplification bias was corrected by using a synthetic template baseline for primer optimization and computational correction. The published analysis was carried out like this. Reads were assigned to V, D and J genes according to IMGT and analyzed in immunoSEQ Analyzer, with only productive sequences retained. Clonality was calculated as one minus the Shannon entropy normalized by log2 of the number of productive unique sequences. Public and private clones were assessed among the 100 most prevalent clones of each patient and control. Susac-specific clones were defined as absent from healthy and MS cohorts, around 970 published viral clones and other ImmuneACCESS disease sequences. TCRdb ran its own pipeline on the public reads, namely fastp trimming at Q25 and MiXCR clone calling, and kept in-frame beta chains. Here each entry gathers all rows of one CDR3 protein and keeps the most common genes and DNA. The V and J calls and clone size come from TCRdb's table, not from the authors' own analysis. The sample table lists more than 95,000 distinct CDR3 sequences, 85% to 95% of them with a count of one. Roughly 0.088% of the sample is held by the ten biggest clonotypes.

Sample: CD4+ T cells from PBMCs. The sequence was collected from a human donor with multiple sclerosis. The chain is assembled from TRBV7-2 and TRBJ2-4; tentative D gene TRBD1, with 5 bases matching. At the DNA level, the sequence is TGTGCCAGCAGCTTAGAAGGGGCTTCTGTTCTAGCCAAAAACATTCAGTACTTC. This codes for CASSLEGASVLAKNIQYF.